This T cell receptor beta chain was recovered during a study of beta chain features in type 1 diabetes. Study-level results: PCR might show a preference for shorter templates, equally across patients and controls. Any HLA effect on TCRB rearrangement was left unresolved by small sub-analyses. The study found moderately but significantly shorter TCRB CDR3s in all four CD4+ subsets of Type 1 diabetes patients.

CDR1 LNHDA and CDR2 SQIVND come from the germline V gene (reference sequence). The CDR3 contains 11 residues. V was cut by 5 bases and J by 8 bases, with 9 bases left in between. A few counts support this clone. Its antigen is currently unknown. Sorting of CD4+ naive, central memory, regulatory and stem cell-like memory cells was performed via CD45RO/CCR7/CD25/CD127/CD95/CD27. The authors reverse transcribed all of the isolated RNA, so sequencing captured expressed TCRB transcripts. The repertoire was sequenced with immunoSEQ multiplex PCR; TCRdb's copy has only in-frame clones and lacks some. The sample yields hundreds of thousands of clones, about 12% seen once.

Sequenced material: naive CD4+ T cells from blood. This sequence was found in a woman younger than 30 with type 1 diabetes. The V gene is TRBV19, the J gene TRBJ1-1; unclear D gene. DNA of the CDR3: TGTGCCAGTAGTGGAGAAGTGGAAGCTTTCTTT. The encoded protein is CASSGEVEAFF.